This T cell receptor beta chain was recovered during a study of OX40 agonist ivuxolimab in advanced cancers. Background on the study: Around 40% of patients had received prior checkpoint inhibitor therapy.

Profiled with immunoSEQ multiplex PCR; TCRdb holds only in-frame clones, not every one. The sample consists of 30,000 to 45,000 clones, around 87% of them appearing once. Germline-derived CDR1 and CDR2 are MDHEN and SYDVKM. The CDR3 runs to 15 residues. Trimming left V 7 bases short and J 2 bases short, with 15 bases between. The sample was CD4+ or CD8+ T cells sorted from blood, taken in a trial of the OX40 agonist ivuxolimab. This sequence joins TRBV28 and TRBJ2-1, with D possibly TRBD2 on 7 matching bases. This clonotype originated in an adult with an advanced solid tumor such as melanoma, head and neck, liver or kidney cancer. Written as DNA, the CDR3 is TGTGCCAGCACGGAAAGGGGGGGGCCCTACAATGAGCAGTTCTTC. The encoded protein is CASTERGGPYNEQFF.